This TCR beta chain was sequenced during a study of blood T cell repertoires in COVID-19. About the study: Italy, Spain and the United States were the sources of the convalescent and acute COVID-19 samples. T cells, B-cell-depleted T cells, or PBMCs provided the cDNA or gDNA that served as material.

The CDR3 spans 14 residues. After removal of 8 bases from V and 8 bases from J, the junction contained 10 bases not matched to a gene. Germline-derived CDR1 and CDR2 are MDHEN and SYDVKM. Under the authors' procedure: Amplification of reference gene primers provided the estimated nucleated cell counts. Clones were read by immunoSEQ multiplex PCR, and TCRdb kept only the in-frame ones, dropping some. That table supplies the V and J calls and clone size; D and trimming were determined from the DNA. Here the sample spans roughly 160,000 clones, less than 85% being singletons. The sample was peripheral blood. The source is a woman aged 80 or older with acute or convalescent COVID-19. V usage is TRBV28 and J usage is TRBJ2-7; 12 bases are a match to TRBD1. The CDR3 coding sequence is TGTGCCAGCCTTACCGGGACAGGGGGCGCGCAGCAGTACTTC. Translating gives CASLTGTGGAQQYF.